What follows are 14 T cell receptor beta chains derived from one specimen sequenced in a study of T cells in Graves' hyperthyroidism and ophthalmopathy. Using RNA transcripts as the source, TCR beta CDR3 regions were amplified. HTBI primers drove first-round RT-PCR of the TCR CDR3. TCRdb reprocessed the multiplex PCR reads with MiXCR, giving one entry per CDR3 protein. The repertoire has hundreds of thousands of distinct CDR3 sequences, about 45% of them found once; the top ten carry about 7.7%. Specimen: peripheral blood or thyroid tissue (not recorded which). The receptors stem from an adult man with Graves' disease, either hyperthyroidism or ophthalmopathy (not recorded which).

The chain links TRBV7-2 to TRBJ2-5; D is possibly TRBD1 (6 bases). V lost 2 bases to trimming and J lost 5 bases, with 12 bases between them. The CDR3 consists of 14 residues. Germline CDR1 SGHTA, CDR2 FQGNSA. CDR3 coding DNA: TGTGCCAGCAGCTTATTCCAGGGGCCGGAGACCCAGTACTTC. Protein: CASSLFQGPETQYF. The whole variable domain, remainder taken from reference TRBV7-2 and TRBJ2-5, is GAGVSQSPSNKVTEKGKDVELRCDPISGHTALYWYRQSLGQGLEFLIYFQGNSAPDKSGLPSDRFSAERTGGSVSTLTIQRTQQEDSAVYLCASSLFQGPETQYFGPGTRLLVL.

This clonotype was observed many times. The CDR3 here is CASSVRGRNQPQHF. In nucleotides, the CDR3 is TGTGCCAGCAGTGTCCGGGGACGCAATCAGCCCCAGCATTTT. The V and J genes are TRBV12-3 or TRBV12-4 and TRBJ1-5, with D maybe TRBD1 (5 bases). The CDR3 covers 14 residues. The V gene lost 5 bases and the J gene lost 2 bases, with 10 bases spanning the gap.

The J gene is TRBJ1-5, the V gene TRBV29-1; TRBD1 might be the D (6 bases). V lost 4 bases and J lost 6, with 16 bases in between. Germline V CDR1 and CDR2: SQVTM, ANQGSEA. The CDR3 is 14 amino acids. CDR3 DNA: TGCAGCGTTGCGGTTTCTGGGGGGGCTCAGCCCCAGCATTTT. This translates into CSVAVSGGAQPQHF.

Comment on this clonotype: This sequence may be a read error, since a much larger clone differs from it by one base. The chain has TRBV11-2 and TRBJ2-7, with D tentatively TRBD1 (5 bases). Germline CDR1 and CDR2: SGHAT and FQNNGV. This CDR3 contains 14 residues. The DNA of the CDR3 is TGTGCCAGCAGACAGGATGGCAGGAACTACGGGCAGTACTTC. It encodes CASRQDGRNYGQYF.

This chain uses TRBV19 with TRBJ1-5; weak D call: TRBD1 (5 bases). The germline V and J ends were trimmed by 4 bases and 7 bases, with 14 bases remaining between them. Germline assignment: CDR1 LNHDA and CDR2 SQIVND (reference sequence). The CDR3 runs 14 residues. CDR3 amino acids: CASSRDVSLQPQHF. For the CDR3, the DNA is TGTGCCAGTAGTAGGGACGTCTCCTTACAGCCCCAGCATTTT.

This clonotype occurred many times. The chain couples TRBV20-1 to TRBJ2-5, with no clear D. The length of the CDR3 is 10 residues. With 3 bases removed from V and 5 bases from J, the gap between germline ends came to 4 bases. Germline lookup yields CDR1 DFQATT and CDR2 SNEGSKA (reference sequence). The CDR3 loop reads CSASTETQYF. CDR3 sequence (DNA): TGCAGTGCTAGTACGGAGACCCAGTACTTC.

The J gene is TRBJ2-5, the V gene TRBV12-3 or TRBV12-4, with D uncertain. Trimming removed 4 bases at V and 7 bases at J, with 4 bases between. CDR3 length equals 10 residues. CDR3 DNA: TGTGCCAGCAGTTACTCGACCCAGTACTTC. This translates into CASSYSTQYF.

The V call is TRBV7-9, the J call TRBJ2-7; 9 positions agree with TRBD1. This CDR3 is built from 14 residues. The ends lost 1 base at V and 6 bases at J; junction bases unmatched: 4. Germline V gene data show CDR1 as SEHNR and CDR2 as FQNEAQ (reference sequence). For the CDR3, the DNA is TGTGCCAGCAGCTTAGGGACAGGGGAGGGCGAGCAGTACTTC. Its protein product is CASSLGTGEGEQYF.

The rearrangement links TRBV2 to TRBJ1-5; D perhaps matches TRBD1 (6 bases). In germline, CDR1 is SNHLY, CDR2 FYNNEI. The V gene lost 4 bases and the J gene lost 0 bases, with 10 bases spanning the gap. The CDR3 consists of 15 residues. The CDR3 region has the DNA TGTGCCAGCAGTGGCCCGGGACATAGCAATCAGCCCCAGCATTTT. Translation: CASSGPGHSNQPQHF.

V and J are TRBV20-1 and TRBJ2-7, with 7 bases aligning to TRBD1. The CDR3 is 13 residues long. Germline values: CDR1 DFQATT, CDR2 SNEGSKA (reference sequence). V gave up 5 bases and J gave up 1 base; unmatched junction bases: 5. The CDR3 region is CSAQRTGSYEQYF. The DNA for the CDR3 is TGCAGTGCTCAGCGGACAGGATCCTACGAGCAGTACTTC.

This clonotype was recorded many times. The junction differs from germline at one of its ends, possibly a read error. The V call is TRBV5-5, the J call TRBJ1-6; D may be TRBD1 (5 bases). The CDR3 is 13 amino acids. Germline CDR1 is SGHKS and CDR2 is YYEKEE (reference sequence). This chain's CDR3 is CASSYKGNSPLHF. CDR3 DNA sequence: TGTGCCAGCAGTTATAAGGGGAATTCGCCCCTCCACTTT.

The rearrangement links TRBV2 to TRBJ2-7; D may match TRBD1 or TRBD2 (5 bases each). The germline gives CDR1 SNHLY, CDR2 FYNNEI. Trimming removed 10 bases from V and 3 bases from J, with 16 bases in between. The CDR3 spans 13 residues. The CDR3 spells CAKQGGGGYEQYF. For the CDR3, the DNA is TGTGCCAAGCAGGGTGGTGGGGGCTACGAGCAGTACTTC.

The genes are TRBV6-5 and TRBJ1-6; no firm D call. The length of the CDR3 is 14 residues. The germline V gene has CDR1 MNHEY and CDR2 SVGAGI. Trimming removed 0 bases from V and 4 bases from J, with 4 bases in between. The CDR3 coding sequence is TGTGCCAGCAGTTACTCAAGTTATAATTCACCCCTCCACTTT. It translates to CASSYSSYNSPLHF.

The chain is built from TRBV7-9 and TRBJ1-4, with D maybe TRBD1 (5 bases). With 8 bases removed from V and 5 bases from J, the gap between germline ends came to 15 bases. CDR3 length: 14 amino acids. Germline V lookup: CDR1 SEHNR, CDR2 FQNEAQ (reference sequence). The CDR3: CASGRDSRNEKLFF. The CDR3 DNA reads TGTGCCAGCGGTCGGGACTCCCGAAATGAAAAACTGTTTTTT. Supplemented by reference TRBV7-9 and TRBJ1-4, the full variable domain reads DTGVSQNPRHKITKRGQNVTFRCDPISEHNRLYWYRQTLGQGPEFLTYFQNEAQLEKSRLLSDRFSAERPKGSFSTLEIQRTEQGDSAMYLCASGRDSRNEKLFFGSGTQLSVL.